The 29 T cell receptor beta chains reported below all come from one sample, sequenced in a study of blood T cell repertoires in COVID-19. The repertoire was sequenced with immunoSEQ multiplex PCR; TCRdb's copy has only in-frame clones and lacks some. The table includes approximately 44,000 clones, roughly 90% detected once. The sequenced sample consisted of peripheral blood. These receptors were collected from a human donor in a cohort sampled during active COVID-19.

This sequence joins TRBV11-2 and TRBJ2-7; 8 bases align to TRBD1. The CDR3 sequence is 13 residues long. The germline V gene encodes CDR1 SGHAT and CDR2 FQNNGV. Trimming took 8 bases from V and 7 from J; bases not matched to a gene: 10. CDR3: CASEGQGAREQYF. For the CDR3, the DNA is TGTGCCAGCGAGGGGCAGGGGGCGCGTGAGCAGTACTTC. The whole variable domain, remainder taken from reference TRBV11-2 and TRBJ2-7, is EAGVAQSPRYKIIEKRQSVAFWCNPISGHATLYWYQQILGQGPKLLIQFQNNGVVDDSQLPKDRFSAERLKGVDSTLKIQPAKLEDSAVYLCASEGQGAREQYFGPGTRLTVT.

V gene TRBV5-1 combines with J gene TRBJ1-2; no firm D call. V was trimmed by 1 base and J by 7 bases, leaving 14 bases between them. The CDR3 extends over 14 amino acids. Germline loops: CDR1 SGHRS, CDR2 YFSETQ. CDR3 in DNA: TGCGCCAGCAGCTTGTACAGCAGCCCCACTGGCTACACCTTC. It translates to CASSLYSSPTGYTF. Complete variable domain (other parts from reference TRBV5-1 and TRBJ1-2): KAGVTQTPRYLIKTRGQQVTLSCSPISGHRSVSWYQQTPGQGLQFLFEYFSETQRNKGNFPGRFSGRQFSNSRSEMNVSTLELGDSALYLCASSLYSSPTGYTFGSGTRLTVV.

The J gene is TRBJ2-5, the V gene TRBV10-3; 8 bases line up with TRBD2. Germline V gene data show CDR1 as ENHRY and CDR2 as SYGVKD. This CDR3 has 12 residues. The V and J ends lost 6 bases and 7 bases, in that order; junction bases with no gene match: 4. CDR3 DNA: TGTGCCATCAGGGGACTAGGAGGGACCCAGTACTTC. This codes for CAIRGLGGTQYF.

This chain connects TRBV18 to TRBJ2-6; D perhaps matches TRBD1 (6 bases). The germline CDR1 and CDR2 sequences are KGHSH and LQKENI. The CDR3 has 19 amino acids. V lost 1 base, J lost 2 bases, and 18 bases lay in between. CDR3 coding DNA: TGTGCCAGCTCACCACTTGCAGGGGAAGGTTTAACTGGGGCCAACGTCCTGACTTTC. Residues: CASSPLAGEGLTGANVLTF.

This sequence joins TRBV5-5 and TRBJ1-2; the D gene is possibly TRBD1 (6 bases). Trimming took 0 bases from V and 6 from J, leaving 12 bases between them. This CDR3 is 14 amino acids long. Germline assignment: CDR1 SGHKS and CDR2 YYEKEE (reference sequence). CDR3 amino acids: CASSLARGQDGYTF. The CDR3 region has the DNA TGTGCCAGCAGCTTGGCCAGGGGCCAGGATGGCTACACCTTC.

This clone was seen only a few times. The chain employs TRBV4-2 and TRBJ2-6; D gene ambiguous. The V and J ends lost 1 base and 0 bases respectively, with 13 bases between them. This CDR3 has 18 residues. Germline CDR1 reads LGHNA; CDR2 reads YNFKEQ. In DNA, the CDR3 is TGTGCCAGCAGCCAAGTGGTCATGGGCAGCTCTGGGGCCAACGTCCTGACTTTC. Protein product: CASSQVVMGSSGANVLTF.

J is TRBJ1-2 and V is TRBV5-5, with no clear D. Looked up from germline, CDR1 is SGHKS and CDR2 is YYEKEE (reference sequence). Between the trimmed V and J ends, which lost 2 bases and 0 bases, there was a span of 14 bases. The CDR3 has 16 residues. CDR3 in amino acids: CASSFGGRETNYGYTF. CDR3 bases: TGTGCCAGCAGCTTTGGAGGGAGGGAAACTAACTATGGCTACACCTTC.

The CDR3 here is CASSQAGGGRARNEQFF. In nucleotides, the CDR3 is TGCGCCAGCAGCCAAGCGGGGGGCGGGAGGGCCAGGAATGAGCAGTTCTTC. The chain combines TRBV4-1 with TRBJ2-1, with 9 positions matching TRBD2. Germline V gene sequence: CDR1 MGHRA, CDR2 YSYEKL. J lost 7 bases, V lost 1 base, and 11 bases had no gene match. The CDR3 is 17 amino acids.

The V call is TRBV27, the J call TRBJ1-5; 8 nucleotides match TRBD1. Per germline, CDR1 MNHEY and CDR2 SMNVEV (reference sequence). The ends lost 5 bases at V and 7 bases at J; junction bases unmatched: 10. This CDR3 is built from 15 residues. The chain's CDR3 is CASSSGAGGGQPQHF. Written as DNA, the CDR3 is TGTGCCAGCAGTAGTGGAGCAGGGGGCGGGCAGCCCCAGCATTTT.

DNA of the CDR3: TGCGCCAGCAGCACAAGAGCGGGGGGGCTGTACAATGAGCAGTTCTTC. It specifies CASSTRAGGLYNEQFF. This rearrangement joins TRBV5-1 to TRBJ2-1, with TRBD2 matching 10 bases. The CDR3 length is 16 residues. V lost 4 bases, J lost 4 bases, and 8 bases stayed unmatched. CDR1 is SGHRS, CDR2 YFSETQ, per germline.

The V call is TRBV7-3, the J call TRBJ2-1; 11 bases align to TRBD2. The V gene's germline CDR1 is SGHTA and CDR2 FQGTGA. The CDR3 covers 15 residues. Unmatched junction bases numbered 3, after V lost 3 bases and J lost 5 bases. In DNA form, the CDR3 reads TGTGCCAGCAGCTTGACTAGCGGGGAAAACAATGAGCAGTTCTTC. The encoded protein is CASSLTSGENNEQFF.

The CDR3 DNA follows: TGTGCCACCTGTAAGTACAGGGGAAACACTGAAGCTTTCTTT. Protein: CATCKYRGNTEAFF. This rearrangement joins TRBV19 to TRBJ1-1; 7 nucleotides match TRBD1. Per the germline V gene, CDR1 is LNHDA and CDR2 is SQIVND (reference sequence). This CDR3 has 14 amino acids. J lost 2 bases, V lost 10 bases, and 10 bases had no gene match.

This clone was recorded once. Here the CDR3 DNA reads TGTGCCAGTAGTGAGTGGGGGGCCAACGTCCTGACTTTC. It codes for CASSEWGANVLTF. The chain uses TRBV19 and TRBJ2-6; D remains unclear. Germline CDR1 and CDR2: LNHDA and SQIVND (reference sequence). The length of the CDR3 is 13 residues. The germline V and J ends were trimmed by 5 bases and 4 bases, with 6 bases remaining between them.

The J gene is TRBJ2-5, the V gene TRBV5-1; 12 bases fit TRBD2. CDR1 and CDR2 from the germline V gene are SGHRS and YFSETQ. This CDR3 region has 17 residues. Trimming took 0 bases from V and 2 from J; bases not matched to a gene: 5. The CDR3 DNA reads as TGCGCCAGCAGCTTGGCCGCGACTAGCGGGGGACAAGAGACCCAGTACTTC. Translation: CASSLAATSGGQETQYF.

The chain is built from TRBV5-1 and TRBJ2-3; TRBD2 matches 7 bases. The CDR3 extends over 15 amino acids. Per the germline V gene, CDR1 is SGHRS and CDR2 is YFSETQ. The ends lost 1 base at V and 2 bases at J; junction bases unmatched: 4. This chain's CDR3 is CASSLTSDLTDTQYF. For the CDR3, the DNA is TGCGCCAGCAGCTTGACTAGCGATCTCACAGATACGCAGTATTTT.

The chain is built from TRBV4-3 and TRBJ1-1, with D perhaps matching TRBD1 (6 bases). The CDR3 loop spans 14 amino acids. In germline, CDR1 is LGHNA, CDR2 YSLEER. V lost 4 bases, J lost 4 bases, and 13 bases lay in between. The CDR3 coding sequence is TGCGCCAGCAGCCCTCTGGGCAGGGGCACTGAAGCTTTCTTT. Translated: CASSPLGRGTEAFF.

V is TRBV19 and J is TRBJ2-1, with 10 bases lining up with TRBD2. The junction had 4 bases not matched to a gene; V was cut back by 1 base and J by 4 bases. Germline V gives CDR1 LNHDA, CDR2 SQIVND (reference sequence). The CDR3 has 16 residues. DNA of the CDR3: TGTGCCAGTAGTATAGGTACTAGCGGGGTATACAATGAGCAGTTCTTC. This translates into CASSIGTSGVYNEQFF. Full variable domain (outside the CDR3, taken from reference TRBV19 and TRBJ2-1): DGGITQSPKYLFRKEGQNVTLSCEQNLNHDAMYWYRQDPGQGLRLIYYSQIVNDFQKGDIAEGYSVSREKKESFPLTVTSAQKNPTAFYLCASSIGTSGVYNEQFFGPGTRLTVL.

The CDR3 region has the DNA TGTGCCAGCAGCTTAGCGCGACTAGCGGGAGGGCCTCCCGCCTACAATGAGCAGTTCTTC. Translation: CASSLARLAGGPPAYNEQFF. The chain links TRBV7-4 to TRBJ2-1; 14 nucleotides match TRBD2. Germline V gene sequence: CDR1 SGHVT, CDR2 SQSDAQ. Germline trimming cut 0 bases from V and 2 bases from J; bases unmatched to any gene: 9. This CDR3 has 20 residues.

J is TRBJ2-2 and V is TRBV12-3 or TRBV12-4; D is possibly TRBD1 (6 bases). The CDR3 is 13 amino acids. The V and J ends lost 7 bases and 14 bases respectively, with 20 bases between them. The CDR3 here is CASISGRQGNLFF. The CDR3 nucleotides read TGTGCCAGCATCTCTGGGCGGCAGGGGAATCTGTTTTTT.

A note on this clone: The junction and the germline gene differ at one end; a read error may be behind it. The chain employs TRBV20-1 and TRBJ2-7; 9 positions match TRBD2. This CDR3 spans 11 amino acids. CDR1 and CDR2 from the germline V gene are DFQATT and SNEGSKA (reference sequence). Here the CDR3 reads CSPSGAYEQYF. CDR3 nucleotides: TGCAGTCCTAGCGGGGCCTACGAGCAGTACTTC.

The gene calls are TRBV4-2 and TRBJ2-4; 7 nucleotides agree with TRBD1. Unmatched junction bases numbered 12, after V lost 4 bases and J lost 6 bases. This CDR3 region has 16 residues. CDR1 LGHNA and CDR2 YNFKEQ come from the germline V gene. CDR3 nucleotide sequence: TGTGCCAGCAGCCCTAAGAGAGGGGGCCACGGAAACATTCAGTACTTC. The encoded protein is CASSPKRGGHGNIQYF.

The V and J genes are TRBV5-4 and TRBJ1-2; possible D gene TRBD1, 6 bases. The CDR3 covers 16 residues. Germline assignment: CDR1 SGHNT and CDR2 YYREEE (reference sequence). Deletions cut 0 bases from V and 2 bases from J, with 14 bases between. The CDR3 bases are TGTGCCAGCAGCTTGGCCTCAACAGGGCTAAACTATGGCTACACCTTC. Translated, it gives CASSLASTGLNYGYTF.

This CDR3 is CASSLGGAANEQFF. CDR3 coding DNA: TGTGCCAGCAGTTTGGGGGGAGCAGCAAATGAGCAGTTCTTC. The gene calls are TRBV28 and TRBJ2-1, with D perhaps TRBD2 (6 bases). Germline lookup yields CDR1 MDHEN and CDR2 SYDVKM. V lost 3 bases and J 7 bases, leaving 13 bases between the germline ends. The CDR3 sequence is 14 residues long.

V and J are TRBV7-2 and TRBJ2-7; D is ambiguous. This CDR3 spans 15 amino acids. Germline CDR1 SGHTA, CDR2 FQGNSA. Trimming cost V 5 bases and J 5 bases, with 19 bases left between them. The CDR3, as DNA: TGTGCCAGCAGCCCGAACAGAGCCGCCAAGAACGAGCAGTACTTC. Translating gives CASSPNRAAKNEQYF.

The gene calls are TRBV5-4 and TRBJ2-1; 11 bases map to TRBD2. With V trimmed by 1 base and J by 14 bases, 8 bases remained unmatched. Germline assignment: CDR1 SGHNT and CDR2 YYREEE (reference sequence). This CDR3 spans 14 amino acids. CDR3 bases: TGTGCCAGCAGCTTGAATCCTAGCGGGGGGTTGGAGTTCTTC. Translation gives CASSLNPSGGLEFF.

The chain joins TRBV15 to TRBJ2-3; D unclear. V was trimmed by 2 bases and J by 3 bases, leaving 3 bases between them. The germline V gene has CDR1 LNHNV and CDR2 YYDKDF (reference sequence). The CDR3 length is 12 residues. The CDR3 nucleotides are TGTGCCACCAGCAGACTAACAGATACGCAGTATTTT. This codes for CATSRLTDTQYF.

DNA for the CDR3: TGCGCCAGCAGCCGAGGAGGAACTGCGAACACTGAAGCTTTCTTT. Amino acids: CASSRGGTANTEAFF. The chain recombines TRBV4-3 with TRBJ1-1; no definite D call. CDR3 size: 15 residues. CDR1 and CDR2 from the germline V gene are LGHNA and YSLEER. V lost 4 bases to trimming and J lost 1 base, with 13 bases between them.

This clone was seen only once. The chain uses TRBV5-1 and TRBJ1-4, with D unresolved. The V gene lost 0 bases and the J gene lost 4 bases, with 10 bases spanning the gap. This CDR3 region has 15 residues. Germline V gene lookup returns CDR1 SGHRS and CDR2 YFSETQ. The DNA for the CDR3 is TGCGCCAGCAGCTTGGGCCAGATCGTTAATGAAAAACTGTTTTTT. Translating gives CASSLGQIVNEKLFF.

The chain is built from TRBV6-2 or TRBV6-3 and TRBJ2-1; 7 bases match TRBD2. Germline-derived CDR1 and CDR2 are MNHEY and SVGEGT. J was trimmed by 6 bases and V by 1 base; bases with no gene match: 6. The CDR3 has 15 amino acids. In DNA, the CDR3 is TGTGCCAGCAGTTACTTGATGACTAGCCCCAATGAGCAGTTCTTC. Its protein is CASSYLMTSPNEQFF.